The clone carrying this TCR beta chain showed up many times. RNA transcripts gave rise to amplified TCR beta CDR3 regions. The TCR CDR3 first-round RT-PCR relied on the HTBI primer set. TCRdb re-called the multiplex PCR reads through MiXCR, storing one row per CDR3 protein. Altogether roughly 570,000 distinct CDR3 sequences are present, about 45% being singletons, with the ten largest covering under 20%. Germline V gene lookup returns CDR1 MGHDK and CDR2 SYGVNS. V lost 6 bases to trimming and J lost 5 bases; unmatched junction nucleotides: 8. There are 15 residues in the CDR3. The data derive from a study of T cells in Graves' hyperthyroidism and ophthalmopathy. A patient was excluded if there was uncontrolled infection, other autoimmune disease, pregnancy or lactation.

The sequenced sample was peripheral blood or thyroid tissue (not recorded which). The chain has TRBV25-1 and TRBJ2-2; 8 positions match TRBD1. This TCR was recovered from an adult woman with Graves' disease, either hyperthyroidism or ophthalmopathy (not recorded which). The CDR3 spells CASRSGTGVTGELFF. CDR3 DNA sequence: TGTGCCAGCAGATCTGGGACAGGAGTAACCGGGGAGCTGTTTTTT.